The present T cell receptor beta chain was sequenced within a study of OX40 agonist ivuxolimab in advanced cancers. Study conclusions and caveats: Averaged across samples, CD8+ T cells carried more expanded clones than CD4+ did. Normalized expansion of T-cell clones was also low for some nonresponders.

V was cut by 6 bases and J by 3 bases, with 8 bases left in between. The CDR3 has 13 amino acids. Germline lookup yields CDR1 LNHNV and CDR2 YYDKDF (reference sequence). The assay was immunoSEQ multiplex PCR, and TCRdb's table has in-frame clones only and misses some. The sample lists roughly 80,000 clones, 93% seen once, with over 5% in the top ten. Blood got drawn at baseline, again on cycle 4 day 1, and then on cycle 7 day 1. About this clone: Its antigen is still unknown.

The V gene is TRBV15, the J gene TRBJ2-2; D is possibly TRBD2 (5 bases). The clonotype comes from an adult with an advanced solid tumor such as melanoma, head and neck, liver or kidney cancer. Source: CD4+ or CD8+ T cells sorted from blood, taken in a trial of the OX40 agonist ivuxolimab. The CDR3 nucleotides read TGTGCCACCAGGGAGGAGGACACCGGGGAGCTGTTTTTT. Translating gives CATREEDTGELFF.